One and the same sample provided the 10 T cell receptor beta chains below, sequenced in a study of blood T cell repertoires in COVID-19. The repertoire was sequenced with immunoSEQ multiplex PCR; TCRdb's copy has only in-frame clones and lacks some. Among 250,000 or so clones, over 70% were seen once, and the ten largest hold around 3.1%. Sample: PBMCs or T cells enriched from blood (not recorded which). The receptors come from a woman in her thirties or forties who had been exposed to COVID-19.

The chain carries TRBV19 and TRBJ2-1, with a tentative D call TRBD2 (5 bases). CDR3 length: 15 residues. The V gene lost 4 bases and the J gene lost 0 bases, with 10 bases spanning the gap. Germline assignment: CDR1 LNHDA and CDR2 SQIVND (reference sequence). In nucleotides, the CDR3 is TGTGCCAGTAGTACCCCGAGCGGCTCCTACAATGAGCAGTTCTTC. Amino acid sequence: CASSTPSGSYNEQFF.

The rearrangement joins TRBV11-3 to TRBJ1-1, with TRBD1 as a possible D gene (5 bases). This CDR3 spans 15 amino acids. V lost 4 bases, J lost 1 base, and 13 bases lay in between. Germline V gives CDR1 SGHNT, CDR2 YENEEA. The CDR3 reads CASSWRMTANTEAFF. DNA of the CDR3: TGTGCCAGCAGCTGGAGAATGACAGCGAACACTGAAGCTTTCTTT.

The J gene is TRBJ2-3, the V gene TRBV6-2 or TRBV6-3; TRBD1 agrees at 7 bases. CDR1 and CDR2 (germline): MNHEY, SVGEGT. Trimming removed 5 bases from V and 3 bases from J; junction bases left unmatched: 2. The CDR3 totals 13 residues. In DNA form, the CDR3 reads TGTGCCAGCAGTCGGGACAGAACAGATACGCAGTATTTT. It translates to CASSRDRTDTQYF.

The V gene is TRBV19, the J gene TRBJ1-5; TRBD1 matches at 7 bases. V shed 4 bases and J 0 bases; nucleotides not matched to a gene: 15. This CDR3 has 19 amino acids. The germline CDR1 and CDR2 sequences are LNHDA and SQIVND (reference sequence). The CDR3 nucleotides are TGTGCCAGTAGTACAACCCTACCCGGGGACAGCTATAGCAATCAGCCCCAGCATTTT. Translation gives CASSTTLPGDSYSNQPQHF.

The J gene is TRBJ1-1, the V gene TRBV19; D is ambiguous. Germline CDR1 and CDR2: LNHDA and SQIVND (reference sequence). Trimming left V 9 bases short and J 1 base short, with 12 bases between. CDR3 length: 13 amino acids. CDR3 in amino acids: CASRWERNTEAFF. CDR3 DNA: TGTGCCAGCCGATGGGAGAGGAACACTGAAGCTTTCTTT.

V usage is TRBV30 and J usage is TRBJ1-5; D remains unclear. CDR1 GTSNPN and CDR2 SVGIG come from the germline V gene (reference sequence). There are 15 residues in the CDR3. The V and J ends lost 5 bases and 4 bases respectively, with 18 bases between them. DNA of the CDR3: TGTGCCTGGGAGCTCCCGACGGGAAAAAATCAGCCCCAGCATTTT. Residues: CAWELPTGKNQPQHF.

In its sample, this clone was seen once. The chain uses TRBV29-1 and TRBJ1-1, with D unclear. The V gene lost 1 base and the J gene lost 7 bases, with 7 bases spanning the gap. CDR1 is SQVTM and CDR2 is ANQGSEA in the germline V gene. The CDR3 extends over 11 amino acids. CDR3 DNA: TGCAGCGTTGAAGGGCAGATTGAAGCTTTCTTT. Residues: CSVEGQIEAFF.

This clone was detected only once. The chain employs TRBV2 and TRBJ1-2; tentative D call: TRBD1 (6 bases). The germline V and J ends were trimmed by 9 bases and 13 bases, with 9 bases remaining between them. CDR3 length equals 8 residues. CDR1 is SNHLY, CDR2 FYNNEI, per germline. CDR3 residues: CARGATTF. The CDR3 DNA is TGTGCCAGGGGGGCTACCACCTTC.

V gene TRBV11-3 combines with J gene TRBJ2-3, with 10 bases lining up with TRBD1. Unmatched junction bases numbered 4, after V lost 3 bases and J lost 4 bases. Germline CDR1 is SGHNT and CDR2 is YENEEA. The CDR3 is made up of 15 amino acids. For the CDR3, the DNA is TGTGCCAGCAGCTTCGGGACAGGGGTGGCAGATACGCAGTATTTT. Translating gives CASSFGTGVADTQYF.

The gene calls are TRBV7-9 and TRBJ1-5, with TRBD1 identical over 7 bases. The junction had 5 bases not matched to a gene; V was cut back by 1 base and J by 5 bases. Germline CDR1 is SEHNR and CDR2 is FQNEAQ (reference sequence). This CDR3 region has 15 residues. CDR3 nucleotides: TGTGCCAGCAGCTTAGAAGGGGGCGCCTATCAGCCCCAGCATTTT. This sequence encodes CASSLEGGAYQPQHF. Filled out from reference TRBV7-9 and TRBJ1-5, the complete variable domain reads DTGVSQNPRHKITKRGQNVTFRCDPISEHNRLYWYRQTLGQGPEFLTYFQNEAQLEKSRLLSDRFSAERPKGSFSTLEIQRTEQGDSAMYLCASSLEGGAYQPQHFGDGTRLSIL.